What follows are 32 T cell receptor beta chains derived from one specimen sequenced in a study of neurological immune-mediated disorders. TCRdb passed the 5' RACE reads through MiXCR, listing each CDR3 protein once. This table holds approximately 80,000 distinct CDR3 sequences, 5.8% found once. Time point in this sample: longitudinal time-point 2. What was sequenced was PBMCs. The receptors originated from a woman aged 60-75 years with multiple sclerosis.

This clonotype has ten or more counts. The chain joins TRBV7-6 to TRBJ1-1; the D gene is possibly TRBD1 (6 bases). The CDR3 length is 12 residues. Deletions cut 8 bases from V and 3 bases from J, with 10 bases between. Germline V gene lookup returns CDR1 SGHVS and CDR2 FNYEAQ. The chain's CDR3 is CASGQQDTEAFF. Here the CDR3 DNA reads TGTGCCAGCGGACAGCAAGACACTGAAGCTTTCTTT.

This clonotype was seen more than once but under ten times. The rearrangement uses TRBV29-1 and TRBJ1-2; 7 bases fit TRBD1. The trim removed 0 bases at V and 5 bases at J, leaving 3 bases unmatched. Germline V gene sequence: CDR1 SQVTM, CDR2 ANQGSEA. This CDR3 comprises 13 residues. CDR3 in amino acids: CSVEDRGKYGYTF. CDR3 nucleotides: TGCAGCGTTGAAGACAGGGGGAAATATGGCTACACCTTC.

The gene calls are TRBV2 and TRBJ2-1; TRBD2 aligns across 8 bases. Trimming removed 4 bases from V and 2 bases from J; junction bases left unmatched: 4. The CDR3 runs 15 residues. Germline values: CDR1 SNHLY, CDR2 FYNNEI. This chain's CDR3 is CASSGQRGPYNEQFF. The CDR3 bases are TGTGCCAGCAGTGGGCAGCGGGGGCCCTACAATGAGCAGTTCTTC.

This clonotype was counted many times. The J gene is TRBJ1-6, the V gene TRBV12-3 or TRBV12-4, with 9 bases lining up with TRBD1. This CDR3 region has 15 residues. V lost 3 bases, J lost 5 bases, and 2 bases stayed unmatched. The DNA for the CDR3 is TGTGCCAGCAGTTTGACAGGGGGAGATAATTCACCCCTCCACTTT. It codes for CASSLTGGDNSPLHF.

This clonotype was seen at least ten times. The CDR3 DNA sequence: TGTGCCAGCAGCTTAAGGACACATGAAGCTTTCTTT. This gives the protein CASSLRTHEAFF. The rearrangement links TRBV7-9 to TRBJ1-1; D may be TRBD1 (5 bases). The length of the CDR3 is 12 residues. Trimming shortened V by 2 bases and J by 7 bases, and 8 bases separated the two germline ends. Per the germline V gene, CDR1 is SEHNR and CDR2 is FQNEAQ (reference sequence).

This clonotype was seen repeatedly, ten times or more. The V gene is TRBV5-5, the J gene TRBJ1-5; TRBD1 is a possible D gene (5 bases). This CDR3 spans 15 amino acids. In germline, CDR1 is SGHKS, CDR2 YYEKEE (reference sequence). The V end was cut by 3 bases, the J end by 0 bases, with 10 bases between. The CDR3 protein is CASSSGGGSNQPQHF. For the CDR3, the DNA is TGTGCCAGCAGCTCGGGGGGTGGTAGCAATCAGCCCCAGCATTTT.

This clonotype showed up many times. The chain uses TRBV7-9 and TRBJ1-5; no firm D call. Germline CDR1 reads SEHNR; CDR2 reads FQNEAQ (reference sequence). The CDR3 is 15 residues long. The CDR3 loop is CGGVEDGNSNQPQHF. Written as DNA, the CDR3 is TGTGGGGGAGTTGAGGACGGTAATAGCAATCAGCCCCAGCATTTT.

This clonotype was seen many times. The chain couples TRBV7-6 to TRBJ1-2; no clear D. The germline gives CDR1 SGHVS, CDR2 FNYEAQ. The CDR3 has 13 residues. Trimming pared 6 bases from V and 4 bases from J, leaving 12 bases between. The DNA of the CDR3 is TGTGCCAGCAGGGGGAGGATTGGCTATGGCTACACCTTC. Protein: CASRGRIGYGYTF. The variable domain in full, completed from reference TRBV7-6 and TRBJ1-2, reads GAGVSQSPRYKVTKRGQDVALRCDPISGHVSLYWYRQALGQGPEFLTYFNYEAQQDKSGLPNDRFSAERPEGSISTLTIQRTEQRDSAMYRCASRGRIGYGYTFGSGTRLTVV.

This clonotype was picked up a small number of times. CDR3 in DNA: TGTGCCAGCAGCCAAGCCGGGGGACGGCTCTACGAGCAGTACTTC. Its translation: CASSQAGGRLYEQYF. The chain carries TRBV3-1 and TRBJ2-7, with a tentative D call TRBD2 (6 bases). Trimming pared 1 base from V and 3 bases from J, leaving 13 bases between. The CDR3 has 15 residues. Germline V lookup: CDR1 LGHDT, CDR2 YNNKEL (reference sequence).

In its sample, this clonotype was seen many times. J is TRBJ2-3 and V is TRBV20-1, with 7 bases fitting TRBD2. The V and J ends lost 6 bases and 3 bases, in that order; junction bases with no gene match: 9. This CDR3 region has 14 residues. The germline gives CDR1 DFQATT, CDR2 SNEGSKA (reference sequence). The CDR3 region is CSARDGGTTDTQYF. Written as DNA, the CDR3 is TGCAGTGCACGAGACGGGGGGACGACAGATACGCAGTATTTT.

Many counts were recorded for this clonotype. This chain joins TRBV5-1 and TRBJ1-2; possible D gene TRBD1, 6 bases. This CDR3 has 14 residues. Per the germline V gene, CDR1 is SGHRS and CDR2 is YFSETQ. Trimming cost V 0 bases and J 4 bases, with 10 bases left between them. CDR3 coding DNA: TGCGCCAGCAGCTTGGAAGGACAGACCTATGGCTACACCTTC. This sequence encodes CASSLEGQTYGYTF.

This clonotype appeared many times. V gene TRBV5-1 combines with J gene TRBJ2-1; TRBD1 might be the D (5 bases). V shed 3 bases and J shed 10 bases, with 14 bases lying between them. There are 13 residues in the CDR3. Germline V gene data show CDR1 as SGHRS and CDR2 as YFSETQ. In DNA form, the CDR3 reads TGCGCCAGCAGCTCTCAGGGTTCCGGCGAGCAGTTCTTC. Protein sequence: CASSSQGSGEQFF.

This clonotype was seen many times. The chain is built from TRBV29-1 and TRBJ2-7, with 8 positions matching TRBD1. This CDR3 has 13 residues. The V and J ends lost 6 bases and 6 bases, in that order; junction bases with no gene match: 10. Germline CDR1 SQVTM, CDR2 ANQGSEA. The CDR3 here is CSVGDRGLLEQYF. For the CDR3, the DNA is TGCAGCGTCGGTGACAGGGGATTGCTCGAGCAGTACTTC.

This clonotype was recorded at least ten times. CDR3 nucleotide sequence: TGTGCCAGCAGCCAGACAGGAGGAACTAATGAAAAACTGTTTTTT. Amino acid sequence: CASSQTGGTNEKLFF. The chain is built from TRBV12-3 or TRBV12-4 and TRBJ1-4; TRBD1 is a possible D gene (6 bases). The CDR3 is made up of 15 amino acids. Trimming pared 6 bases from V and 1 base from J, leaving 12 bases between.

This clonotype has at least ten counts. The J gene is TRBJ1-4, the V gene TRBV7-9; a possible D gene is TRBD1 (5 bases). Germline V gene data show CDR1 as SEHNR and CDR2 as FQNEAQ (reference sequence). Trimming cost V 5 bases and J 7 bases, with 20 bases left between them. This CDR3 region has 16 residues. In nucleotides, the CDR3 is TGTGCCAGCAGCCCCCCAGTGGGGGGTGATGGTGAAAAACTGTTTTTT. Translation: CASSPPVGGDGEKLFF.

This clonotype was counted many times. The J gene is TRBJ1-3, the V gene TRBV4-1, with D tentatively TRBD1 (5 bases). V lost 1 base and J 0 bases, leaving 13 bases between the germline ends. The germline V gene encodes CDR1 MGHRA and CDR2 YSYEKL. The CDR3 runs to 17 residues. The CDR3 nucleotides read TGCGCCAGCAGCCAAGCAGGGCTCCACAACTCTGGAAACACCATATATTTT. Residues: CASSQAGLHNSGNTIYF.

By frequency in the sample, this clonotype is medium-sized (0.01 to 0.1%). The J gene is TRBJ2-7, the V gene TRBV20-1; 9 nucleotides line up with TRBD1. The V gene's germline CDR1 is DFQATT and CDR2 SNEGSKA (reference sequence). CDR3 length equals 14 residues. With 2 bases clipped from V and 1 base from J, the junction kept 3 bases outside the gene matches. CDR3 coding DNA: TGCAGTGCTAGAAAGGGACAGGGTTCCTACGAGCAGTACTTC. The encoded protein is CSARKGQGSYEQYF.

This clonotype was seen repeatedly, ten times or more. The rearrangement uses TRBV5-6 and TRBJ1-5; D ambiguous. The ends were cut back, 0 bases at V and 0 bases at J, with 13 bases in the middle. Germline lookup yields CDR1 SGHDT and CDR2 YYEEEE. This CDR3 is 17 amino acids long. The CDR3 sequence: CASSLGYGRNSNQPQHF. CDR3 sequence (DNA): TGTGCCAGCAGCTTGGGTTACGGACGGAATAGCAATCAGCCCCAGCATTTT.

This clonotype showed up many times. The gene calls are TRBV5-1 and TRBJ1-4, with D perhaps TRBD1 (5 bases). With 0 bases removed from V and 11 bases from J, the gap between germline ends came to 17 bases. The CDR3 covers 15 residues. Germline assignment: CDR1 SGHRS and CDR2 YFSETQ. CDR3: CASSLDLGAQRKLFF. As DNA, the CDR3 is TGCGCCAGCAGCTTGGATCTCGGGGCCCAGAGGAAACTGTTTTTT.

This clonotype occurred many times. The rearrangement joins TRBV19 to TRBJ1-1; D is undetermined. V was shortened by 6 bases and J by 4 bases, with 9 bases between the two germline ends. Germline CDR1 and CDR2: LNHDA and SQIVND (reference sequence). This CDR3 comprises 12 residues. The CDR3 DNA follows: TGTGCCAGTAGCTACCTGGGCACTGAAGCTTTCTTT. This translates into CASSYLGTEAFF. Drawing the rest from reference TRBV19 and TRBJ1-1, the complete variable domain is DGGITQSPKYLFRKEGQNVTLSCEQNLNHDAMYWYRQDPGQGLRLIYYSQIVNDFQKGDIAEGYSVSREKKESFPLTVTSAQKNPTAFYLCASSYLGTEAFFGQGTRLTVV.

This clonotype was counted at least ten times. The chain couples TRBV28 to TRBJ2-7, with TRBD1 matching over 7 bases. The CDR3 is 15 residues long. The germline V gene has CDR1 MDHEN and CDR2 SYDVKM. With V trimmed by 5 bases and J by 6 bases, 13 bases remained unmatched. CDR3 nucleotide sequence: TGTGCCAGCAGTCCAAGACAGGGTGCTATCCTCGAGCAGTACTTC. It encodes CASSPRQGAILEQYF.

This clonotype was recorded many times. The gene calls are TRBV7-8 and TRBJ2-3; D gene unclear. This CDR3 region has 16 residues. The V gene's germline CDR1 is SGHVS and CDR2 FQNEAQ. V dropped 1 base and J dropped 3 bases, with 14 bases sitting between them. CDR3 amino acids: CASSLDKFLVTDTQYF. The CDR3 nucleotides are TGTGCCAGCAGCTTAGACAAGTTTTTGGTGACAGATACGCAGTATTTT.

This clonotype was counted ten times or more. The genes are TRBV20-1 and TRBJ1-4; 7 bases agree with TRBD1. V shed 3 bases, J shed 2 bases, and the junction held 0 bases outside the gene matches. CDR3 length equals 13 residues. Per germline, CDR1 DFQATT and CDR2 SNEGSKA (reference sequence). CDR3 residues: CSARTGTNEKLFF. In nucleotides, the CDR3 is TGCAGTGCTAGGACAGGGACTAATGAAAAACTGTTTTTT.

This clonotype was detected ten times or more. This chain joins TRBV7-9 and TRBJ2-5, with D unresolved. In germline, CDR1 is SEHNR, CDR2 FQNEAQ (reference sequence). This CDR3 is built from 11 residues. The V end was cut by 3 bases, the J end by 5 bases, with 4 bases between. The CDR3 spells CASSFRETQYF. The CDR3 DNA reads TGTGCCAGCAGCTTCCGGGAGACCCAGTACTTC. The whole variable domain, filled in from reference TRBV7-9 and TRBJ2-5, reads DTGVSQNPRHKITKRGQNVTFRCDPISEHNRLYWYRQTLGQGPEFLTYFQNEAQLEKSRLLSDRFSAERPKGSFSTLEIQRTEQGDSAMYLCASSFRETQYFGPGTRLLVL.

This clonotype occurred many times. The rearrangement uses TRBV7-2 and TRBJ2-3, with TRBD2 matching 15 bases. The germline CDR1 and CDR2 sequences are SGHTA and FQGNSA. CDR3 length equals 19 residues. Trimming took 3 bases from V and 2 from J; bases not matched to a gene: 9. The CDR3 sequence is CASSFDPGLAGGTTDTQYF. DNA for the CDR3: TGTGCCAGCAGCTTCGATCCCGGACTAGCGGGGGGGACCACAGATACGCAGTATTTT. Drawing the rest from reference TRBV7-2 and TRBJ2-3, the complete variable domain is GAGVSQSPSNKVTEKGKDVELRCDPISGHTALYWYRQSLGQGLEFLIYFQGNSAPDKSGLPSDRFSAERTGGSVSTLTIQRTQQEDSAVYLCASSFDPGLAGGTTDTQYFGPGTRLTVL.

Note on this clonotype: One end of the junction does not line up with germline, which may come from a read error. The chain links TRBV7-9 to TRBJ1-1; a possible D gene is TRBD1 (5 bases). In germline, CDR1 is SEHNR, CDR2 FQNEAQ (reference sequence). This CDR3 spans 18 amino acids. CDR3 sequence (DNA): TGTGCCAGCAGCCTAGCAATTGGGGGAAATCGGCTGGGCACTGAAGCTTTCTTT. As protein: CASSLAIGGNRLGTEAFF.

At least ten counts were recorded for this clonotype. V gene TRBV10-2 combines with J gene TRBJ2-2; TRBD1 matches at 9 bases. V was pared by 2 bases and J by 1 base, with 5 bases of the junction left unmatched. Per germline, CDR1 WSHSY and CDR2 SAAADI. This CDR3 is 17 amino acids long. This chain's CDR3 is CASSEPTGGMNTGELFF. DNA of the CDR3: TGCGCCAGCAGTGAGCCGACAGGGGGGATGAACACCGGGGAGCTGTTTTTT.

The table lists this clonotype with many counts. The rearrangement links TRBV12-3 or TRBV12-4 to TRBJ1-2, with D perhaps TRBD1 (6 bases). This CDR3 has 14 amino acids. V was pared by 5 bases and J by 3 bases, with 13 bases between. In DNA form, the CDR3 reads TGTGCCAGCAGTCCAGCAGGGGCATACTATGGCTACACCTTC. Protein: CASSPAGAYYGYTF.

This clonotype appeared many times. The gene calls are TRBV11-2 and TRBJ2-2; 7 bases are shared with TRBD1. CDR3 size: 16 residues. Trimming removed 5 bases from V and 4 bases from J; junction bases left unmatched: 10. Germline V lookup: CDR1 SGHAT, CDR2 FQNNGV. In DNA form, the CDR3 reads TGTGCCAGCAGCCCCCGACAGGGCTCCGGCACCGGGGAGCTGTTTTTT. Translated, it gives CASSPRQGSGTGELFF. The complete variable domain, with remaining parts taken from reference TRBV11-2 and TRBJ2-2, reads EAGVAQSPRYKIIEKRQSVAFWCNPISGHATLYWYQQILGQGPKLLIQFQNNGVVDDSQLPKDRFSAERLKGVDSTLKIQPAKLEDSAVYLCASSPRQGSGTGELFFGEGSRLTVL.

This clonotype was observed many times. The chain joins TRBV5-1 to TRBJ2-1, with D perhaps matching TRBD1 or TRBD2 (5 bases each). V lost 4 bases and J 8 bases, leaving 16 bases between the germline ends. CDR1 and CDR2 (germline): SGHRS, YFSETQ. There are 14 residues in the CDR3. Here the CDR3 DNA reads TGCGCCAGCAGCCTGGGGACCCATGGGGATGAGCAGTTCTTC. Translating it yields CASSLGTHGDEQFF. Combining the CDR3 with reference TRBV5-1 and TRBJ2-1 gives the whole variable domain KAGVTQTPRYLIKTRGQQVTLSCSPISGHRSVSWYQQTPGQGLQFLFEYFSETQRNKGNFPGRFSGRQFSNSRSEMNVSTLELGDSALYLCASSLGTHGDEQFFGPGTRLTVL.

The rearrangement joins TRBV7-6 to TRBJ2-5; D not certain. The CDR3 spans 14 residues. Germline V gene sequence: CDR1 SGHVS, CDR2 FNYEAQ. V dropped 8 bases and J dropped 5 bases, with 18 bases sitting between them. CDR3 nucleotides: TGTGCCAGCGCTAAGAGTGGGGAAGGTGAGACCCAGTACTTC. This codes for CASAKSGEGETQYF.

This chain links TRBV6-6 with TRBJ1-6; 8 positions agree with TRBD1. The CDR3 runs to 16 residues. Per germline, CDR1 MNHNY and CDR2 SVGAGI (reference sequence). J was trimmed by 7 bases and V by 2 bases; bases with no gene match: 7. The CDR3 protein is CASSYPGQGPNSPLHF. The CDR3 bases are TGTGCCAGCAGTTACCCCGGACAGGGACCAAATTCACCCCTCCACTTT.